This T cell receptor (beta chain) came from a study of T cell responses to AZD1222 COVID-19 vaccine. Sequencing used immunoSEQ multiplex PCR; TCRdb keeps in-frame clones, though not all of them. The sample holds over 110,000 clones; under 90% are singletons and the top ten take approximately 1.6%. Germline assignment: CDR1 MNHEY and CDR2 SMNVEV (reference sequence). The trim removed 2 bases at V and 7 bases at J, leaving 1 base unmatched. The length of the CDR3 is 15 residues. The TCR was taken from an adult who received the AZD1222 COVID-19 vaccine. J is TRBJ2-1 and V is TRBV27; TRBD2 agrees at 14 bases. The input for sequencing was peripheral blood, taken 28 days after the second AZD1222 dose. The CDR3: CASSLGTSGRNEQFF. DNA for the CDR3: TGTGCCAGCAGTTTAGGGACTAGCGGGAGAAATGAGCAGTTCTTC.